The TCR beta chain described here comes from a study of blood T cell repertoires in COVID-19. Study-wide background: Sites in the United States, Italy and Spain provided acute and convalescent COVID-19 samples.

The CDR3 loop spans 14 amino acids. The ends were cut back, 4 bases at V and 4 bases at J, with 10 bases in the middle. CDR1 MNHEY and CDR2 SVGAGI come from the germline V gene. The method was immunoSEQ multiplex PCR; TCRdb's version includes in-frame clones alone and lacks a portion of them. The sample holds around 210,000 clones, 75% to 85% seen once. Those enrolled in Seattle joined during active infection and were followed longitudinally afterward. The gene calls are TRBV6-5 and TRBJ1-4; D remains unclear. Specimen: peripheral blood. The clonotype was recovered from a man over 45 with COVID-19, enrolled during active disease. CDR3 amino acids: CASSSPLFNEKLFF. The CDR3 nucleotides are TGTGCCAGCAGTTCCCCGCTATTTAATGAAAAACTGTTTTTT.